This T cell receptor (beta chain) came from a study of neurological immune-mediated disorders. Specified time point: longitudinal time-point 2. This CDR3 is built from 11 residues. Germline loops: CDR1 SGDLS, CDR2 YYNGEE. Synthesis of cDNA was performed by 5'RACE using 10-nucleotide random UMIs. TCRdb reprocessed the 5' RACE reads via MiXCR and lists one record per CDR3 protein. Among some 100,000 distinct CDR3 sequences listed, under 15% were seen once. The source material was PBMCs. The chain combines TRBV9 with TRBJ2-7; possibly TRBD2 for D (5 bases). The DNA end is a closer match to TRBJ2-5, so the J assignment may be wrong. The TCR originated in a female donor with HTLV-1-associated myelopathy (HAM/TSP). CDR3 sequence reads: CASGGVETQYF. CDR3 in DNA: TGTGCCAGCGGAGGAGTGGAGACCCAGTACTTC.